This TCR beta chain was identified in a study of OX40 agonist ivuxolimab in advanced cancers. Across the study: Patients received ivuxolimab, an agonistic anti-OX40 (CD134) antibody.

The table came from immunoSEQ multiplex PCR; TCRdb's copy has only in-frame clones and leaves some out. The sample has 41,000 or so clones, almost 80% seen once. This clone was picked up a small number of times. Trimming cost V 5 bases and J 6 bases, with 11 bases left between them. The CDR3 runs 11 residues. The germline CDR1 and CDR2 sequences are GTSNPN and SVGIG (reference sequence). This chain joins TRBV30 and TRBJ2-7; D possibly corresponds to TRBD1 (6 bases). The sequence was obtained from an adult with an advanced solid tumor such as melanoma, head and neck, liver or kidney cancer. Sequencing was performed on CD4+ or CD8+ T cells sorted from blood, taken in a trial of the OX40 agonist ivuxolimab. Written as DNA, the CDR3 is TGTGCCTGGGGCTCAGGGGCCGAGCAGTACTTC. This codes for CAWGSGAEQYF.